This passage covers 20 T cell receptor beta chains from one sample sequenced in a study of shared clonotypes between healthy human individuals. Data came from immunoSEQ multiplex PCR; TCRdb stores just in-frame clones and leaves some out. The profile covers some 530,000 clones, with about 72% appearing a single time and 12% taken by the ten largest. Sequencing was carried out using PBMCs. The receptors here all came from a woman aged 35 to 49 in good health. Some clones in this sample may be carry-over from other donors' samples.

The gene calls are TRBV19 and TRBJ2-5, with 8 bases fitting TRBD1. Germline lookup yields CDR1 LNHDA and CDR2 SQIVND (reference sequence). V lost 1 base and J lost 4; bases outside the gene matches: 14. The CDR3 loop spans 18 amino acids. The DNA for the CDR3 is TGTGCCAGTAGTATAGGCCCCAATCTCGACAGGGGAGGAGAGACCCAGTACTTC. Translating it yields CASSIGPNLDRGGETQYF.

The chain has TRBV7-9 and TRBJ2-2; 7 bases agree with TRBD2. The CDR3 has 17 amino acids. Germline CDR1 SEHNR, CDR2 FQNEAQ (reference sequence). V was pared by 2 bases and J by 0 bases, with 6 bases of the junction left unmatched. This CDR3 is CASSLREGPSNTGELFF. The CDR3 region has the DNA TGTGCCAGCAGCTTAAGGGAGGGGCCTTCGAACACCGGGGAGCTGTTTTTT.

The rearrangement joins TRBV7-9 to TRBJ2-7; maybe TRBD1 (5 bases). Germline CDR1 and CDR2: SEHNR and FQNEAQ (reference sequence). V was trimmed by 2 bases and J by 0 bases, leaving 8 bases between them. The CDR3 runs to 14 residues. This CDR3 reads CASSLNQGSYEQYF. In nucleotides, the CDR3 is TGTGCCAGCAGCTTAAATCAGGGCTCCTACGAGCAGTACTTC.

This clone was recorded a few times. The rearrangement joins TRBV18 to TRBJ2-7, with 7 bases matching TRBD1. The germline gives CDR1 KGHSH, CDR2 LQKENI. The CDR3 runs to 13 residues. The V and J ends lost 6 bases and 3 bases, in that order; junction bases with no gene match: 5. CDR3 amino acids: CASSPTGDYEQYF. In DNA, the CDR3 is TGTGCCAGCTCCCCAACAGGGGACTACGAGCAGTACTTC.

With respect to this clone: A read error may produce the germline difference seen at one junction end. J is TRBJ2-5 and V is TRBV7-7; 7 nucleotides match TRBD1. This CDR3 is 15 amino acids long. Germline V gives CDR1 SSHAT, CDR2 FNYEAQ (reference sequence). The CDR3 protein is CASSPRQGMQETQYF. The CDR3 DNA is TGTGCTAGCAGCCCACGACAGGGAATGCAAGAGACCCAGTACTTC.

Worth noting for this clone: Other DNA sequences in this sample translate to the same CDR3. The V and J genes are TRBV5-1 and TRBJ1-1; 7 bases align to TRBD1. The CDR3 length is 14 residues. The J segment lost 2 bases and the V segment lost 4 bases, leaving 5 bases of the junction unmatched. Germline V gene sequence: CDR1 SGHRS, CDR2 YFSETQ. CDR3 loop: CASSLGQPNTEAFF. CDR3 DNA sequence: TGCGCCAGCAGCCTGGGACAGCCAAACACTGAAGCTTTCTTT.

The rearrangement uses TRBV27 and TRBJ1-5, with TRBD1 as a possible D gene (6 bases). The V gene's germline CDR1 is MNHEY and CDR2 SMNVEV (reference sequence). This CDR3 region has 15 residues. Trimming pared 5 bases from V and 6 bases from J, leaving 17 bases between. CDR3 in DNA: TGTGCCAGCAGTCCCTCACAGGGTTTAGGTCAGCCCCAGCATTTT. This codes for CASSPSQGLGQPQHF.

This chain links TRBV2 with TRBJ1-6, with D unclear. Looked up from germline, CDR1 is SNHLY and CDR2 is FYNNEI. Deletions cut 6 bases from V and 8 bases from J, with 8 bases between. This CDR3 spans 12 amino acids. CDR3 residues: CASRGDYSPLHF. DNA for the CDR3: TGTGCCAGCAGGGGCGATTATTCACCCCTCCACTTT.

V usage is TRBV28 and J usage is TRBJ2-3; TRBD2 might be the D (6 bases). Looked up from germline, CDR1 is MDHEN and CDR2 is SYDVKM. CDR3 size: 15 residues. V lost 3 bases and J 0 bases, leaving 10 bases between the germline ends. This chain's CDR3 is CASSFLSGSTDTQYF. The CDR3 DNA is TGTGCCAGCAGTTTCCTTAGCGGAAGCACAGATACGCAGTATTTT. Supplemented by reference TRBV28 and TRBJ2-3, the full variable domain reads DVKVTQSSRYLVKRTGEKVFLECVQDMDHENMFWYRQDPGLGLRLIYFSYDVKMKEKGDIPEGYSVSREKKERFSLILESASTNQTSMYLCASSFLSGSTDTQYFGPGTRLTVL.

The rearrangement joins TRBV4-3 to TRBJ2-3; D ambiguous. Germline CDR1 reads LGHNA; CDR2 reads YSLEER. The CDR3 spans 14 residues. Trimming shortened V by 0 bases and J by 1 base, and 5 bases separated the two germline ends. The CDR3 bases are TGCGCCAGCAGCCAAGATTGGGGCACAGATACGCAGTATTTT. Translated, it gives CASSQDWGTDTQYF.

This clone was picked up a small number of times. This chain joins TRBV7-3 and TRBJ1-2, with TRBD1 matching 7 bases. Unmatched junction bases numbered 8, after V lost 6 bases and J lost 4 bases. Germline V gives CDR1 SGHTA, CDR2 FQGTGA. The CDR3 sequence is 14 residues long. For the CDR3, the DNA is TGTGCCAGCAGTCGAACCCGGGACAGCTATGGCTACACCTTC. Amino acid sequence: CASSRTRDSYGYTF.

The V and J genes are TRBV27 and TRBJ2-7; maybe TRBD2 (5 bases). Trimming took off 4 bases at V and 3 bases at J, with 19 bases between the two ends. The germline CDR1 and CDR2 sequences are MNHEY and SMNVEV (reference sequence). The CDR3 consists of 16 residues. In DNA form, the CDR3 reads TGTGCCAGCAGTTCCCGCCGCGGACGGGAAGTCTACGAGCAGTACTTC. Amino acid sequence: CASSSRRGREVYEQYF.

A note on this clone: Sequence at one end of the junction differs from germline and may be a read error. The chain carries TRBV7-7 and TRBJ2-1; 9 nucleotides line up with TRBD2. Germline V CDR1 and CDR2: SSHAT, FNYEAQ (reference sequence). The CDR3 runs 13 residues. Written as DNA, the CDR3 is TGTGCTAGCAGCTTAGCGGGAGACAATGAGCAGTTCTTC. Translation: CASSLAGDNEQFF.

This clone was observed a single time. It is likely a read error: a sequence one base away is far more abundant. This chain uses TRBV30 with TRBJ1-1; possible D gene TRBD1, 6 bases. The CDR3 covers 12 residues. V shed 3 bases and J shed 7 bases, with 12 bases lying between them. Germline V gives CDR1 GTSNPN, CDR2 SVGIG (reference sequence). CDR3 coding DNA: TGTGCCTGGAGGGGGGCGGCAGATGAAGCTTTCTTT. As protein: CAWRGAADEAFF.

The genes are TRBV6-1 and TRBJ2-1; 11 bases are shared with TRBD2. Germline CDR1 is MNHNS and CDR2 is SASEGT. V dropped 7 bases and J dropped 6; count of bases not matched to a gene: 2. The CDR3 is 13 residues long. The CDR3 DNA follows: TGTGCCAGCACCCTAGCGGGAGGCAATGAGCAGTTCTTC. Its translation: CASTLAGGNEQFF.

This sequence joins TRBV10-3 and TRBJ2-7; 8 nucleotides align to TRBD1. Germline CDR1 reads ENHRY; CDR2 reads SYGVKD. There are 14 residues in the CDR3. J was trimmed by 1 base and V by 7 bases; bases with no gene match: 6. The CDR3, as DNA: TGTGCCATCAAAACCGGGACAGGTTCCTACGAGCAGTACTTC. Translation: CAIKTGTGSYEQYF.

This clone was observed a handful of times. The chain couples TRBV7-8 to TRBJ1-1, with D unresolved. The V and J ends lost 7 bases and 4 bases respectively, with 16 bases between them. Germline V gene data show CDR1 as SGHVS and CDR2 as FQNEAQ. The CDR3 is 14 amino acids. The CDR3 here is CASTPVSRSTEAFF. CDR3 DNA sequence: TGTGCCAGCACCCCGGTATCTCGGAGCACTGAAGCTTTCTTT. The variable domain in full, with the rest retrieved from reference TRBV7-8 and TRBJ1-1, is GAGVSQSPRYKVAKRGQDVALRCDPISGHVSLFWYQQALGQGPEFLTYFQNEAQLDKSGLPSDRFFAERPEGSVSTLKIQRTQQEDSAVYLCASTPVSRSTEAFFGQGTRLTVV.

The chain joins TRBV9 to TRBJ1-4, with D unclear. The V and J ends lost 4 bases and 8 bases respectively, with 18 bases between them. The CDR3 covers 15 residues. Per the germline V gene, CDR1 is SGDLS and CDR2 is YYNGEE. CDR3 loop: CASSPRGGREEKLFF. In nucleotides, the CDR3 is TGTGCCAGCAGCCCCCGCGGAGGGAGGGAGGAAAAACTGTTTTTT.

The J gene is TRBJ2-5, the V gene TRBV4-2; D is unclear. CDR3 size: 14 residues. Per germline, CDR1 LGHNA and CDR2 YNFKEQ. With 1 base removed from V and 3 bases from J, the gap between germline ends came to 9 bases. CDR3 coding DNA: TGTGCCAGCAGCCAAGGGGCAGTAGAAGAGACCCAGTACTTC. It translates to CASSQGAVEETQYF.

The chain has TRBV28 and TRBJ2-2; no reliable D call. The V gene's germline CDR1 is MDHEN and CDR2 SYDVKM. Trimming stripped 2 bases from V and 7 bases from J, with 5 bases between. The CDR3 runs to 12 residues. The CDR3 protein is CASSLRSGELFF. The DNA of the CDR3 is TGTGCCAGCAGTTTACGGAGCGGGGAGCTGTTTTTT.